This TCR beta chain was recorded in a study of T cell responses to AZD1222 COVID-19 vaccine. Germline loops: CDR1 SNHLY, CDR2 FYNNEI. Trimming took off 2 bases at V and 9 bases at J, with 13 bases between the two ends. The CDR3 runs 13 residues. The table came from immunoSEQ multiplex PCR; TCRdb's copy has only in-frame clones and leaves some out. The table records about 120,000 clones, roughly 87% of them present only once. This specimen was peripheral blood, taken on day 0 of AZD1222 vaccination. This clonotype was sampled from an adult in good health. The rearrangement joins TRBV2 to TRBJ1-1, with no clear D. The CDR3 here is CASSETGGWQAFF. The CDR3 DNA is TGTGCCAGCAGTGAAACGGGTGGCTGGCAAGCTTTCTTT.